Listed below are T cell receptor beta chains from one sample, sequenced in a study of beta chain features in type 1 diabetes. The data were produced by immunoSEQ multiplex PCR, yet TCRdb's version contains in-frame clones alone and is incomplete. The data hold 300,000 to 450,000 clones, with about 20% observed a single time. The source material was naive CD4+ T cells from blood. These receptors all stem from a woman between 18 and 29 years old in good health. The CDR3 runs from the conserved cysteine through the conserved F or W. The order of the fields is D gene, J gene, clone size, V gene, CDR3 DNA, CDR3 protein. The D gene is left open where the match is weak. Size is omitted from some rows. Given values are once, few, many or a class for expanded clones.

. TRBJ1-5 . TRBV21-1 TGTGCCAGCAGCAATACAGGGTGGGAGAGCAATCAGCCCCAGCATTTT CASSNTGWESNQPQHF
. TRBJ2-7 . TRBV5-1 TGCGCCAGCAGCTTGGTCTCTCGGACAGACTACGAGCAGTACTTC CASSLVSRTDYEQYF
. TRBJ1-1 few TRBV6-5 TGTGCCAGCAGTTACAGCCAGGGGAACACTGAAGCTTTCTTT CASSYSQGNTEAFF
TRBD2 TRBJ2-7 few TRBV30 TGTGCCTGGAGTGTGAAGACTAGCGGTGGTACCTACGAGCAGTACTTC CAWSVKTSGGTYEQYF
TRBD1 TRBJ2-3 . TRBV29-1 TGCAGCGTAGCCTCCGGGACAGGGCGAGGAACGCAGTATTTT CSVASGTGRGTQYF
. TRBJ1-4 few TRBV9 TGTGCCAGCAGCGAAGCGCCAACTAATGAAAAACTGTTTTTT CASSEAPTNEKLFF
. TRBJ1-2 . TRBV5-6 TGTGCCAGCAGCCATCGACAGAAACCGTTCTATGGCTACACCTTC CASSHRQKPFYGYTF
. TRBJ2-3 few TRBV5-4 TGTGCCAGCAGCCCAGGACAGATCACAGATACGCAGTATTTT CASSPGQITDTQYF
TRBD2 TRBJ2-6 few TRBV30 TGTGCCTGGAGTCTGACTAGCGCTGTCTCTGGGGCCAACGTCCTGACTTTC CAWSLTSAVSGANVLTF
. TRBJ2-5 . TRBV6-5 TGTGCCAGCAGTTACTCGGGCGGGCCCGAAGAGACCCAGTACTTC CASSYSGGPEETQYF
. TRBJ2-4 few TRBV6-1 TGTGCCAGCAGCCCCAGAAGCACAGGGAAAAACATTCAGTACTTC CASSPRSTGKNIQYF
. TRBJ1-4 . TRBV7-9 TGTGCCAGCAGCCCGGGGGGGCAGGGTAATGAAAAACTGTTTTTT CASSPGGQGNEKLFF
TRBD2 TRBJ2-3 . TRBV7-9 TGTGCCAGCAGCCTAGCGGGCAGCACAGATACGCAGTATTTT CASSLAGSTDTQYF
. TRBJ1-5 few TRBV6-6 TGTGCCAGCAGTCCGCGGGGCGTACAGCCCCAGCATTTT CASSPRGVQPQHF
. TRBJ2-2 few TRBV4-1 TGCGCCAGCAGCCAACCCAGGGGCCGGGAGCTGTTTTTT CASSQPRGRELFF
TRBD1 TRBJ2-1 few TRBV6-6 TGTGCCAGCAGCCTGGACAGGGGGGGGTACAATGAGCAGTTCTTC CASSLDRGGYNEQFF
TRBD2 TRBJ2-4 . TRBV15 TGTGCCACCAGCAGAGATCGGGGGGGAAAGGCCAAAAACATTCAGTACTTC CATSRDRGGKAKNIQYF
. TRBJ1-1 . TRBV30 TGTGCCTGGAGTATCGACCCTAGGACTGAAGCTTTCTTT CAWSIDPRTEAFF
. TRBJ2-7 . TRBV9 TGTGCCAGCAGCGTAGACGGGATCTCCTACGAGCAGTACTTC CASSVDGISYEQYF
. TRBJ2-3 few TRBV6-5 TGTGCCAGCAGCCAAGGGGCCCTCTGGGATACGCAGTATTTT CASSQGALWDTQYF
TRBD2 TRBJ2-1 . TRBV19 TGTGCCACCTTACTAGCGGGAGTAGGAAATGAGCAGTTCTTC CATLLAGVGNEQFF
. TRBJ1-2 few TRBV4-1 TGCGCCAGCAGCCAAGACGCGGCCTATGGCTACACCTTC CASSQDAAYGYTF
. TRBJ1-1 few TRBV11-2 TGTGCCAGCAGCTTAACAGGGTATGACACTGAAGCTTTCTTT CASSLTGYDTEAFF
. TRBJ1-1 . TRBV11-3 TGTGCCAGCAGAAAGATCGGGGGTGGAAACACTGAAGCTTTCTTT CASRKIGGGNTEAFF
. TRBJ1-2 . TRBV18 TGTGCCAGCTCACGGGCTACCTATGGCTACACCTTC CASSRATYGYTF
. TRBJ1-6 few TRBV21-1 TGTGCCAGCAGCGGGGGACAGGTTAATTCACCCCTCCACTTT CASSGGQVNSPLHF
TRBD1 TRBJ1-1 . TRBV2 TGTGCCAGCAGTGAATTTGTACAGGGGGCTGAAGCTTTCTTT CASSEFVQGAEAFF
TRBD2 TRBJ2-1 . TRBV5-1 TGCGCCAGCAGCTTGGTGGGTGCTAGCGGGGATGAGCAGTTCTTC CASSLVGASGDEQFF
TRBD2 TRBJ2-3 few TRBV14 TGTGCCAGCAGCCCCGGACTAGCGGGAGCAGATACGCAGTATTTT CASSPGLAGADTQYF
TRBD1 TRBJ2-6 few TRBV7-2 TGTGCCAGCAGCTTAGCAGGGGGCGCATCTGGGGCCAACGTCCTGACTTTC CASSLAGGASGANVLTF
. TRBJ1-4 few TRBV5-4 TGTGCCAGCAGCTTACAGGGATCTAATGAAAAACTGTTTTTT CASSLQGSNEKLFF
TRBD1 TRBJ1-5 . TRBV10-2 TGCGCCAGCAGTGAGCAGGGGGCCGGAGGCCAGCCCCAGCATTTT CASSEQGAGGQPQHF
. TRBJ2-5 few TRBV7-2 TGTGCCAGCAGCTTCGGACAGAGGACTTTGCCGCACTTC CASSFGQRTLPHF
TRBD2 TRBJ2-1 . TRBV7-9 TGTGCCAGCAGTCGACTTGGCGGGGGGCAGTTCTTC CASSRLGGGQFF
TRBD1 TRBJ2-7 . TRBV25-1 TGTGCCAGCAGGGGACAGGGCGCCTACGAGCAGTACTTC CASRGQGAYEQYF
TRBD2 TRBJ2-5 . TRBV30 TGTGCCTGGAGTGTAAGCCTAGCGGGAGTGGAGACCCAGTACTTC CAWSVSLAGVETQYF
TRBD2 TRBJ2-1 . TRBV19 TGTGCCAGTAGTACAGCGGGGGGAAGTGAGCAGTTCTTC CASSTAGGSEQFF
TRBD1 TRBJ2-7 . TRBV13 TGTGCCAGCAGCTTAGGCAGGACAGGAGGCCAGCAGTACTTC CASSLGRTGGQQYF
. TRBJ2-7 . TRBV30 TGTGCCTGGAGTCGTTTTTCCGAGCAGTACTTC CAWSRFSEQYF
. TRBJ1-2 . TRBV27 TGTGCCAGCAGTTTAAACAGGGAGAACTATGGCTACACCTTC CASSLNRENYGYTF
. TRBJ1-2 few TRBV19 TGTGCCAGTAGTACCGAGGGACACCAGGAAGGGTATGGCTACACCTTC CASSTEGHQEGYGYTF
TRBD2 TRBJ2-7 . TRBV9 TGTGCCAGCAGCTCCCGGACTAGCGGGGTCTACGAGCAGTACTTC CASSSRTSGVYEQYF
. TRBJ1-3 few TRBV28 TGTGCCAGCAAAGGGACAAACTCTGGAAACACCATATATTTT CASKGTNSGNTIYF
. TRBJ2-2 . TRBV4-3 TGCGCCAGCAGCCAATCCATAGGACAGACCCCCGGGGAGCTGTTTTTT CASSQSIGQTPGELFF
TRBD2 TRBJ2-4 . TRBV18 TGTGCCAGCTCACCCCCCGGGGGGTTAAACATTCAGTACTTC CASSPPGGLNIQYF
. TRBJ2-3 . TRBV2 TGTGCCAGCAGTGGGGACACAAGCACAGATACGCAGTATTTT CASSGDTSTDTQYF
TRBD1 TRBJ1-1 . TRBV2 TGTGCCAGCAGTGACCGGACAGGAGCCCGGAACACTGAAGCTTTCTTT CASSDRTGARNTEAFF
. TRBJ1-1 few TRBV13 TGTGCCAGCAGCTTACGACAGCTGAACACTGAAGCTTTCTTT CASSLRQLNTEAFF
. TRBJ2-5 few TRBV5-1 TGCGCCAGCAGCCCATGGACTGGGAGACAAGAGACCCAGTACTTC CASSPWTGRQETQYF
TRBD1 TRBJ1-2 . TRBV9 TGTGCCAGCGCTACCACAGGGGAAGGCTACACCTTC CASATTGEGYTF
. TRBJ1-5 . TRBV30 TGTGCCTGGAGAATTACAGGGAGTAATCAGCCCCAGCATTTT CAWRITGSNQPQHF
. TRBJ2-2 . TRBV11-2 TGTGCCAGCAGTAGTAACCAGGGTAACGGGGAGCTGTTTTTT CASSSNQGNGELFF
TRBD1 TRBJ1-5 few TRBV15 TGTGCCACCAGCAGGGACAGGTATAGCAATCAGCCCCAGCATTTT CATSRDRYSNQPQHF